Listed below are T cell receptor beta chains from one sample, sequenced in a study of T cells in localized non-small cell lung cancer. The data were produced by immunoSEQ multiplex PCR, yet TCRdb's version contains in-frame clones alone and is incomplete. Here the sample spans roughly 25,000 clones, 84% being singletons. The input for sequencing was PBMCs, taken before any cancer treatment. Receptors originate from a man between 40 and 75 years old with stage II lung adenocarcinoma. CDR3s include the opening cysteine and the closing phenylalanine or tryptophan. D genes are given only for firm matches. Clone size is stated in some rows and not others, as once, few, many or a class when expanded.

TRBV18	TRBJ1-1	NA	NA	CASSPSTVNTEAFF	TGTGCCAGCTCACCGTCGACAGTGAACACTGAAGCTTTCTTT
TRBV27	TRBJ1-5	NA	NA	CASSSPIANQPQHF	TGTGCCAGCAGTTCGCCCATAGCAAATCAGCCCCAGCATTTT
TRBV5-4	TRBJ2-3	NA	TRBD2	CASSSGGSTDTQYF	TGTGCCAGCAGCAGCGGGGGAAGCACAGATACGCAGTATTTT
TRBV5-1	TRBJ1-1	NA	NA	CASSLVNTEAFF	TGCGCCAGCAGCTTGGTGAACACTGAAGCTTTCTTT
TRBV5-1	TRBJ1-2	NA	TRBD1	CASSEGTGAGGYTF	TGCGCCAGCAGCGAAGGGACAGGGGCAGGTGGCTACACCTTC
TRBV7-2	TRBJ2-3	NA	NA	CASSLYEGTLGGTQYF	TGTGCCAGCAGCCTTTACGAGGGGACTCTGGGAGGTACGCAGTATTTT
TRBV7-8	TRBJ1-2	NA	NA	CASTLGGSEGYTF	TGTGCCAGCACCTTGGGAGGCTCGGAAGGCTACACCTTC
TRBV2	TRBJ1-1	NA	NA	CASSLILNTEAFF	TGTGCCAGCAGCCTGATATTGAACACTGAAGCTTTCTTT
TRBV5-6	TRBJ2-3	NA	NA	CASSGRQVFTDTQYF	TGTGCCAGCAGCGGACGACAGGTTTTCACAGATACGCAGTATTTT
TRBV30	TRBJ1-6	NA	NA	CAWTVNNSPLHF	TGTGCCTGGACGGTAAATAATTCACCCCTCCACTTT
TRBV7-2	TRBJ1-1	NA	NA	CASSFGPNTEAFF	TGTGCCAGCAGCTTCGGGCCGAACACTGAAGCTTTCTTT
TRBV28	TRBJ1-3	NA	TRBD1	CASSPTGEGASGNTIYF	TGTGCCAGCAGTCCCACAGGGGAAGGGGCCTCTGGAAACACCATATATTTT
TRBV29-1	TRBJ1-1	NA	NA	CSVGQGNTEAFF	TGCAGCGTCGGGCAGGGGAACACTGAAGCTTTCTTT
TRBV16	TRBJ1-1	medium-sized	NA	CASSPDRVTEAFF	TGTGCCAGCAGCCCCGATAGGGTAACTGAAGCTTTCTTT
TRBV7-3	TRBJ2-5	NA	NA	CASSLTRGRQETQYF	TGTGCCAGCAGCTTAACGCGGGGTAGACAAGAGACCCAGTACTTC
TRBV27	TRBJ1-1	NA	NA	CASSVQATGTEAFF	TGTGCCAGCAGTGTACAGGCAACGGGAACTGAAGCTTTCTTT
TRBV11-2	TRBJ2-7	NA	TRBD2	CASSLLRGRTSNDEQYF	TGTGCCAGCAGCTTATTAAGGGGACGGACTAGTAACGACGAGCAGTACTTC
TRBV19	TRBJ2-1	NA	TRBD2	CAPPTSGGAGAYNEQFF	TGTGCACCTCCGACTAGCGGGGGGGCCGGGGCCTACAATGAGCAGTTCTTC
TRBV29-1	TRBJ2-5	NA	NA	CSVGASTRTLELSGETQYF	TGCAGCGTTGGGGCTTCTACTAGAACCTTGGAGCTGTCAGGAGAGACCCAGTACTTC
TRBV7-2	TRBJ2-3	NA	NA	CASSSLGRWADTQYF	TGTGCCAGCAGCTCTCTTGGCAGATGGGCAGATACGCAGTATTTT
TRBV7-2	TRBJ2-3	NA	TRBD2	CASSLSGGTDTQYF	TGTGCCAGCAGCTTAAGCGGGGGGACAGATACGCAGTATTTT
TRBV5-6	TRBJ1-2	NA	TRBD1	CASSPRTGVGYTF	TGTGCCAGCAGCCCCCGGACAGGAGTGGGCTACACCTTC
TRBV4-3	TRBJ2-1	NA	NA	CASSPYRDNEQFF	TGCGCCAGCAGCCCTTACAGGGACAATGAGCAGTTCTTC
TRBV19	TRBJ2-7	NA	TRBD2	CASSNQRGYEQYF	TGTGCCAGTAGTAACCAGCGGGGTTACGAGCAGTACTTC
TRBV4-3	TRBJ1-5	NA	NA	CASSQEVRGNQPQHF	TGCGCCAGCAGCCAAGAAGTTAGGGGGAATCAGCCCCAGCATTTT
TRBV27	TRBJ1-4	NA	NA	CASSLPNRTPPRATNEKLFF	TGTGCCAGCAGTTTACCTAACCGGACGCCACCGCGAGCAACTAATGAAAAACTGTTTTTT
TRBV4-2	TRBJ2-7	NA	NA	CASSLRLRADYEQYF	TGTGCCAGCAGCCTTCGACTGCGAGCGGACTACGAGCAGTACTTC
TRBV7-9	TRBJ2-1	NA	NA	CASSLEIQTSEQFF	TGTGCCAGCAGCTTAGAGATCCAGACTTCGGAGCAGTTCTTC
TRBV29-1	TRBJ1-1	NA	NA	CSVSSGEAFF	TGCAGCGTTAGTTCTGGGGAAGCTTTCTTT